A selection of T cell receptor beta chains follows, all from one sample in a study of blood T cell repertoires in COVID-19. Sequenced by immunoSEQ multiplex PCR; TCRdb stores in-frame clones only, minus some. The repertoire has about 80,000 clones, approximately 80% of them found once; the top ten carry less than 15%. Material for sequencing was peripheral blood. The receptors derive from a man older than 75 with acute or convalescent COVID-19. Each CDR3 is given with its conserved first and last residue. The D gene is left open where the match is weak. Clone sizes are given selectively: once, few, many, or a class where the clone is expanded.

>TRBV5-1|TRBJ1-6|-|-
CASSLAGQGRSPLHF
TGCGCCAGCAGCTTGGCCGGGCAGGGAAGATCACCCCTCCACTTT
>TRBV3-1/TRBV3-2|TRBJ2-3|-|-
CASSQVGGITRWGTDTQYF
TGTGCCAGCAGCCAAGTAGGGGGAATTACTAGATGGGGCACAGATACGCAGTATTTT
>TRBV27|TRBJ2-7|TRBD2|-
CASSRRGGAGAYEQYF
TGTGCCAGCAGCCGCCGGGGGGGGGCCGGGGCCTACGAGCAGTACTTC
>TRBV10-2|TRBJ2-7|TRBD1|few
CASSEWRTGAYEQYF
TGCGCCAGCAGTGAGTGGAGGACAGGGGCCTACGAGCAGTACTTC
>TRBV14|TRBJ1-4|-|-
CASSQDSANEKLFF
TGTGCCAGCAGCCAAGATAGTGCTAATGAAAAACTGTTTTTT
>TRBV6-6|TRBJ2-3|TRBD2|once
CASSYSASGGDTQYF
TGTGCCAGCAGTTACTCCGCTAGCGGCGGGGATACGCAGTATTTT
>TRBV9|TRBJ1-3|-|once
CASSAHTGLRSGNTIYF
TGTGCCAGCAGCGCCCACACAGGGCTCCGCTCTGGAAACACCATATATTTT
>TRBV9|TRBJ2-1|-|-
CASSPQGLSYNEQFF
TGTGCCAGCAGCCCACAGGGTTTATCCTACAATGAGCAGTTCTTC
>TRBV30|TRBJ1-4|-|once
CATRDLNEKLFF
TGTGCCACCCGGGATCTTAATGAAAAACTGTTTTTT
>TRBV5-6|TRBJ2-2|TRBD1|-
CASSTGQGNTGELFF
TGTGCCAGCAGCACCGGACAGGGCAACACCGGGGAGCTGTTTTTT
>TRBV23-1|TRBJ1-2|-|-
CASSQGAPVYGYTF
TGCGCCAGCAGTCAAGGTGCGCCGGTGTATGGCTACACCTTC
>TRBV5-8|TRBJ1-4|-|-
CASSFSSRVGEKLFF
TGTGCCAGCAGCTTCTCCTCGCGGGTGGGTGAAAAACTGTTTTTT
>TRBV19|TRBJ1-5|TRBD1|-
CASSIRSGQGTNQPQHF
TGTGCCAGTAGTATAAGATCCGGACAGGGGACCAATCAGCCCCAGCATTTT
>TRBV5-6|TRBJ1-5|-|-
CASSLSGAVNQPQHF
TGTGCCAGCAGCTTGTCTGGGGCTGTGAATCAGCCCCAGCATTTT
>TRBV5-8|TRBJ2-5|-|-
CASSFQRLQETQYF
TGTGCCAGCAGCTTTCAGAGACTCCAAGAGACCCAGTACTTC
>TRBV6-5|TRBJ2-2|TRBD1|-
CASSRQGNTGELFF
TGTGCCAGCAGCCGACAGGGGAACACCGGGGAGCTGTTTTTT
>TRBV9|TRBJ1-4|TRBD1|-
CASSTGGGEKLFF
TGTGCCAGCAGCACAGGGGGCGGTGAAAAACTGTTTTTT
>TRBV18|TRBJ2-3|TRBD2|-
CASSPSGGATDTQYF
TGTGCCAGCTCACCTAGCGGGGGGGCCACAGATACGCAGTATTTT
>TRBV6-5|TRBJ1-2|TRBD1|-
CASSYGQGMGYTF
TGTGCCAGCAGTTACGGACAGGGTATGGGCTACACCTTC
>TRBV5-1|TRBJ2-2|-|-
CASTLLAPNTGELFF
TGCGCCAGCACCTTATTAGCGCCGAACACCGGGGAGCTGTTTTTT
>TRBV2|TRBJ2-2|TRBD1|-
CASSGEGGSNTGELFF
TGTGCCAGCAGTGGGGAAGGGGGCTCAAACACCGGGGAGCTGTTTTTT
>TRBV9|TRBJ1-3|-|few
CASSVATGSSGNTIYF
TGTGCCAGCAGCGTAGCTACGGGGTCCTCAGGAAACACCATATATTTT
>TRBV2|TRBJ1-6|TRBD1|-
CASRAGMGQTNSPLHF
TGTGCCAGCAGGGCGGGCATGGGACAGACGAATTCACCCCTCCACTTT
>TRBV9|TRBJ2-5|-|-
CASSALEQETQYF
TGTGCCAGCAGCGCCCTAGAACAAGAGACCCAGTACTTC
>TRBV11-3|TRBJ1-5|-|few
CASSLKFRVADQPQHF
TGTGCCAGCAGCTTAAAGTTTCGGGTTGCTGATCAGCCCCAGCATTTT
>TRBV7-6|TRBJ2-5|TRBD1|-
CASSWTGFGRETQYF
TGTGCCAGCAGCTGGACAGGGTTCGGGCGAGAGACCCAGTACTTC
>TRBV9|TRBJ1-2|-|few
CASSVGQYNYGYTF
TGTGCCAGCAGCGTAGGACAGTATAACTATGGCTACACCTTC
>TRBV29-1|TRBJ1-1|-|-
CSVSRGNTEAFF
TGCAGCGTTTCCCGAGGGAACACTGAAGCTTTCTTT
>TRBV5-8|TRBJ1-5|TRBD1|once
CASSLTHRGRSNQPQHF
TGTGCCAGCAGCTTGACCCACAGGGGGCGAAGCAATCAGCCCCAGCATTTT
>TRBV4-1|TRBJ1-2|-|-
CASSQDTPDSNYGYTF
TGCGCCAGCAGCCAAGATACCCCGGACAGTAACTATGGCTACACCTTC
>TRBV19|TRBJ2-5|TRBD1|once
CATGGQGAEETQYF
TGTGCCACTGGGGGGCAGGGGGCTGAAGAGACCCAGTACTTC
>TRBV7-8|TRBJ1-3|-|-
CASSLERGAGNTIYF
TGTGCCAGCAGCTTAGAGCGGGGGGCTGGAAACACCATATATTTT
>TRBV4-1|TRBJ1-5|TRBD1|-
CASSQGQGPNYLNQPQHF
TGCGCCAGCAGCCAGGGACAGGGCCCCAACTACCTCAATCAGCCCCAGCATTTT
>TRBV6-5|TRBJ1-2|TRBD1|-
CASSPDRGRDYGYTF
TGTGCCAGCAGCCCCGACAGGGGGCGCGACTATGGCTACACCTTC
>TRBV18|TRBJ2-7|TRBD2|-
CASSRSGGSPYEQYF
TGTGCCAGCTCCCGTAGCGGGGGGTCGCCCTACGAGCAGTACTTC
>TRBV19|TRBJ1-4|-|-
CASASTGGRDEKLFF
TGTGCCAGTGCCTCGACAGGAGGTAGGGATGAAAAACTGTTTTTT
>TRBV9|TRBJ1-6|-|-
CASSPDLGRSALHF
TGTGCCAGCAGCCCCGACCTGGGGCGTTCGGCCCTCCACTTT
>TRBV7-9|TRBJ1-3|-|-
CASSLAGLSSGNTIYF
TGTGCCAGCAGCTTAGCAGGACTGAGCTCTGGAAACACCATATATTTT
>TRBV20-1|TRBJ2-7|-|-
CSARDSYEQYF
TGCAGTGCCAGGGACTCCTACGAGCAGTACTTC
>TRBV5-1|TRBJ1-1|-|-
CASSQGSGGTEAFF
TGCGCCAGCAGCCAAGGGTCGGGGGGCACTGAAGCTTTCTTT
>TRBV5-1|TRBJ2-7|-|-
CASSRPEGVGEQYF
TGCGCCAGCAGCCGGCCTGAAGGAGTAGGCGAGCAGTACTTC